There are many counts of the clone carrying this TCR beta chain. The data originate from a study of human T cells and chemical hapten exposure. Sample time point: healthy volunteer bleed at 2 weeks. Unfractionated whole blood yielded the extracted total RNA. The CDR3 spans 13 residues. Germline CDR1 reads SGDLS; CDR2 reads YYNGEE. The V gene lost 0 bases and the J gene lost 5 bases, with 8 bases spanning the gap. TCRdb recomputed calls from the RACE reads with MiXCR, one row per CDR3 protein. The table records about 46,000 distinct CDR3 sequences, roughly 4.5% of them present only once. The sequencing sample was made of whole blood. V gene TRBV9 combines with J gene TRBJ2-5, with no clear D. The receptor comes from a female donor in good health. Some clones in this sample may be carry-over from other donors' samples. The CDR3 sequence: CASSVDLPETQYF. For the CDR3, the DNA is TGTGCCAGCAGCGTAGATCTACCGGAGACCCAGTACTTC.